Listed below are T cell receptor beta chains from one sample, sequenced in a study of T cell changes during pregnancy in multiple sclerosis. Produced via immunoSEQ multiplex PCR; TCRdb's table is partial and in-frame only. Of around 73,000 clones listed, 85% to 95% are singletons. The source was peripheral blood, collected in the third trimester of pregnancy. The receptors stem from a female donor in good health, enrolled as a control in a pregnancy study. Both conserved end residues are part of each CDR3. A D gene is named only where the DNA matches it firmly. Part of the rows lack a size; the others show once, few, many or a class for expanded clones.

j_call v_call clone_size d_call cdr3_aa cdr3_nt
TRBJ1-4 TRBV28 . . CASSFQPGSLNEKLFF TGTGCCAGCAGTTTTCAACCGGGTTCCCTAAATGAAAAACTGTTTTTT
TRBJ2-3 TRBV19 . TRBD2 CASSRTSGGDTQYF TGTGCCAGTAGTAGGACTAGCGGGGGAGATACGCAGTATTTT
TRBJ2-1 TRBV6-5 . TRBD2 CASSSVPTSGANEQFF TGTGCCAGCAGTTCGGTTCCGACTAGCGGGGCCAATGAGCAGTTCTTC
TRBJ1-5 TRBV9 . . CASSVAGYSNQPQHF TGTGCCAGCAGCGTAGCGGGTTATAGCAATCAGCCCCAGCATTTT
TRBJ2-1 TRBV12-5 . . CASGGGAGRVVLEQFF TGTGCTAGTGGTGGTGGGGCGGGGCGTGTTGTATTAGAGCAGTTCTTC
TRBJ2-7 TRBV5-4 once . CASSTAGYEQYF TGTGCCAGCAGCACCGCAGGCTACGAGCAGTACTTC
TRBJ2-1 TRBV5-1 . . CASRSLAGSYNEQFF TGCGCCAGCAGGTCCCTCGCGGGTTCCTACAATGAGCAGTTCTTC
TRBJ1-4 TRBV5-1 . . CASSLDRSFNEKLFF TGCGCCAGCAGCCTCGACAGGTCTTTTAATGAAAAACTGTTTTTT
TRBJ1-6 TRBV19 few . CASGQQGESSPLHF TGTGCCAGTGGACAACAGGGAGAAAGTTCACCCCTCCACTTT
TRBJ1-4 TRBV5-8 . . CASAQGTNLVDNEKLFF TGTGCCAGCGCTCAGGGGACTAATTTGGTCGATAATGAAAAACTGTTTTTT
TRBJ2-3 TRBV27 . . CASSLYRDTDTQYF TGTGCCAGCAGTTTATATCGGGATACAGATACGCAGTATTTT
TRBJ2-3 TRBV5-5 . . CASSLGQLTDTQYF TGTGCCAGCAGCTTGGGACAGCTCACAGATACGCAGTATTTT